This T cell receptor (beta chain) is from a study of blood T cell repertoires in COVID-19. Only in-frame clones appear in the TCRdb table, and some are missing; sequencing was by immunoSEQ multiplex PCR. Of some 50,000 clones detected, more than 75% appear once; the ten largest clones hold approximately 27%. The ends were cut back, 6 bases at V and 5 bases at J, with 4 bases in the middle. Per germline, CDR1 SNHLY and CDR2 FYNNEI. The CDR3 is 10 amino acids. This TCR derives from a human donor in a cohort sampled during active COVID-19. The chain joins TRBV2 to TRBJ2-5; D call uncertain. Sequencing was carried out using peripheral blood. CDR3 sequence (DNA): TGTGCCAGCAGGCAGGAGACCCAGTACTTC. This encodes CASRQETQYF.